One sample yielded the 2 T cell receptor beta chains listed below, sequenced in a study of T cell repertoires in aging, cancer and after chemotherapy. The template was genomic DNA from peripheral blood, not RNA. Multiplex touch-down PCR with TRB-A/B primers amplified rearranged V-D-J TRB sequences. One entry per CDR3 protein, called by TCRdb with MiXCR from the multiplex PCR reads. The sample includes almost 9,500 distinct CDR3 sequences, around a third of them seen just once. The material sequenced was blood. All receptors derive from a human donor in good health.

This chain links TRBV7-2 with TRBJ2-3; D gene unclear. V was cut by 5 bases and J by 6 bases, with 9 bases left in between. The CDR3 covers 12 residues. CDR1 and CDR2 (germline): SGHTA, FQGNSA. The CDR3 coding sequence is TGTGCCAGCAGCCCAACTGCGGATACGCAGTATTTT. As protein: CASSPTADTQYF.

This clonotype was observed a few times. This sequence joins TRBV7-2 and TRBJ1-1, with D possibly matching TRBD1 (6 bases). The CDR3 totals 15 residues. The germline CDR1 and CDR2 sequences are SGHTA and FQGNSA. The germline V and J ends were trimmed by 3 bases and 4 bases, with 15 bases remaining between them. For the CDR3, the DNA is TGTGCCAGCAGCTTCGGGGGGGCTAGGGTCACTGAAGCTTTCTTT. This gives the protein CASSFGGARVTEAFF.